The T cell receptor (beta chain) under discussion was sequenced for a study of shared clonotypes between healthy human individuals. The overall study: Each donor's CD8 memory used one plate, CD8 naive two, each CD4 subset three. Study-wide results and limits: Generation probabilities of non-shared clonotypes were lower (relative to those shared by all four donors).

The method was immunoSEQ multiplex PCR; TCRdb's version includes in-frame clones alone and lacks a portion of them. The table shows 950,000 to 1,100,000 clones, with around 78% occurring only once. A word on this clone: Its antigen remains unidentified.

This TCR was sampled from a man aged 18 to 30 in good health. Some clones in this sample may be carry-over from other donors' samples. Sequencing used memory CD4+ T cells from PBMCs. The subset here: CD45RA-negative fraction.

The CDR3 region has the DNA TGCAGTGCTAGACGGGTAAACACCATATATTTT. It translates to CSARRVNTIYF. The chain recombines TRBV20-1 with TRBJ1-3; D remains ambiguous. This CDR3 is 11 amino acids long. Looked up from germline, CDR1 is DFQATT and CDR2 is SNEGSKA (reference sequence). V was trimmed by 2 bases and J by 6 bases, leaving 5 bases between them.